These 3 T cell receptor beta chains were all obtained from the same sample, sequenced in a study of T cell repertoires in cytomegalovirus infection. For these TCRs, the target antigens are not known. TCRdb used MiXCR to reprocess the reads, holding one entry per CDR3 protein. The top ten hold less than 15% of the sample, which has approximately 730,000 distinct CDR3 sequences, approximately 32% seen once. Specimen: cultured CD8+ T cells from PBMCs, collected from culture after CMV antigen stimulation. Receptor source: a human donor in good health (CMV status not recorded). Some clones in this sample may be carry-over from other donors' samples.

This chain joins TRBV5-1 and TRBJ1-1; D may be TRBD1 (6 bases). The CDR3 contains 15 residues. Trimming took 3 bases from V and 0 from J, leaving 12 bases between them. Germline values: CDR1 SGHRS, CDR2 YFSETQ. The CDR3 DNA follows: TGCGCCAGCAGCTGGTCACAGGGAGTGAACACTGAAGCTTTCTTT. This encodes CASSWSQGVNTEAFF.

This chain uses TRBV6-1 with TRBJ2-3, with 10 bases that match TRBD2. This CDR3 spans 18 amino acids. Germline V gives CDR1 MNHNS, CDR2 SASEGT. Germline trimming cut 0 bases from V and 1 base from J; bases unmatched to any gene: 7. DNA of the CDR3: TGTGCCAGCAGTGAAGCTTCCGCGCTAGCGGGGGGCACAGATACGCAGTATTTT. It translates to CASSEASALAGGTDTQYF.

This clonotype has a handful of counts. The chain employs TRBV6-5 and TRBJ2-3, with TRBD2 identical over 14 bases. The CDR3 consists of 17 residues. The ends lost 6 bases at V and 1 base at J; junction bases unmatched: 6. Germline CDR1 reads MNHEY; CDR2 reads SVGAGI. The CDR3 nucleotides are TGTGCCAGCAGGGGTGGGACTAGCGGGGGTGGCACAGATACGCAGTATTTT. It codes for CASRGGTSGGGTDTQYF.